This is a list of T cell receptor beta chains from one sample in a study of patients and donors after allogeneic stem cell transplantation. TCRdb re-analysed the RT-PCR reads in MiXCR, keeping a single row per CDR3 protein. Found here are about 230,000 distinct CDR3 sequences, roughly 14% of them singletons; the top ten hold 11%. The sample comprised blood, either unsorted or a sorted T cell fraction (not recorded which). The receptors shown here come from a human donor who was either an allogeneic HSCT recipient or a stem cell or donor lymphocyte infusion donor (not recorded which). It is not recorded whose cells these are; they may come from a transplant donor. The CDR3 runs from the conserved cysteine through the conserved F or W. The order of the fields is V gene, J gene, D gene, CDR3 protein. A D gene is named only where the DNA matches it firmly.

v_gene: TRBV4-2
j_gene: TRBJ2-7
d_gene: TRBD1
CDR3aa: CASSQGPGQGAYEQYF

v_gene: TRBV21-1
j_gene: TRBJ2-7
d_gene: -
CDR3aa: CASSNNRGIAGSYEQYF

v_gene: TRBV5-5
j_gene: TRBJ1-1
d_gene: -
CDR3aa: CASSLVGDRTTEAFF

v_gene: TRBV5-1
j_gene: TRBJ2-7
d_gene: -
CDR3aa: CASSLWTSGTYEQYF

v_gene: TRBV12-3/TRBV12-4
j_gene: TRBJ1-2
d_gene: -
CDR3aa: CASSFSTGTFGYTF

v_gene: TRBV20-1
j_gene: TRBJ1-2
d_gene: TRBD1
CDR3aa: CSARVGGEDYGYTF

v_gene: TRBV7-9
j_gene: TRBJ2-3
d_gene: TRBD1
CDR3aa: CASSGNTGEDTQYF

v_gene: TRBV14
j_gene: TRBJ2-7
d_gene: TRBD2
CDR3aa: CASSQDLASGRGYEQYF

v_gene: TRBV7-8
j_gene: TRBJ2-3
d_gene: TRBD2
CDR3aa: CASSLRTSGYDTQYF

v_gene: TRBV27
j_gene: TRBJ1-2
d_gene: -
CDR3aa: CASSPVGRVYGYTF

v_gene: TRBV4-1
j_gene: TRBJ2-7
d_gene: -
CDR3aa: CASSQESRGPPYEQYF

v_gene: TRBV10-3
j_gene: TRBJ2-1
d_gene: -
CDR3aa: CAISGSGTRNEQFF

v_gene: TRBV24-1
j_gene: TRBJ2-1
d_gene: -
CDR3aa: CATSVWQGDRNEQFF

v_gene: TRBV19
j_gene: TRBJ1-6
d_gene: -
CDR3aa: CASSIRGGASPLHF

v_gene: TRBV7-2
j_gene: TRBJ2-4
d_gene: TRBD1
CDR3aa: CASSSRGQGADIQYF

v_gene: TRBV30
j_gene: TRBJ2-7
d_gene: -
CDR3aa: CAWSVTLGGYEQYF

v_gene: TRBV3-1
j_gene: TRBJ1-2
d_gene: TRBD1
CDR3aa: CASSQAGGPHYGYTF

v_gene: TRBV5-6
j_gene: TRBJ2-5
d_gene: -
CDR3aa: CASSLLGGETQYF

v_gene: TRBV25-1
j_gene: TRBJ1-1
d_gene: TRBD1
CDR3aa: CASSDGRGPGGDEAFF

v_gene: TRBV5-1
j_gene: TRBJ2-3
d_gene: -
CDR3aa: CASSLMVDTQYF

v_gene: TRBV3-1
j_gene: TRBJ2-2
d_gene: -
CDR3aa: CASSRDGANTGELFF